A selection of T cell receptor beta chains follows, all from one sample in a study of blood T cell repertoires in COVID-19. Measured with immunoSEQ multiplex PCR; TCRdb has only the in-frame clones, and not every one. This sample carries fewer than 200,000 clones, about 84% of them seen once, and the ten largest clones take about 12%. The sequenced sample consisted of PBMCs or T cells enriched from blood (not recorded which). The receptor source for this set is a man between 45 and 60 years old who had recovered from COVID-19. The CDR3 runs from the conserved cysteine through the conserved F or W. Each record gives: J gene, D gene, clone size, V gene, CDR3 DNA, CDR3 protein. The D gene is left open where the match is weak. Expanded clones get a size class; other rows say once, few or many, or leave the size out.

J gene: TRBJ1-1
D gene: .
clone size: .
V gene: TRBV4-3
CDR3 DNA: TGCGCCAGCAGCTCGCCCGGGGTGGATGAAGCTTTCTTT
CDR3 protein: CASSSPGVDEAFF

J gene: TRBJ1-5
D gene: .
clone size: .
V gene: TRBV4-1
CDR3 DNA: TGCGCCAGCAGCCAATCCCCGAATCAGCCCCAGCATTTT
CDR3 protein: CASSQSPNQPQHF

J gene: TRBJ1-2
D gene: TRBD1
clone size: .
V gene: TRBV7-9
CDR3 DNA: TGTGCCAGCAGCCTAGGAGACAGGGGTGGTGGCTACACCTTC
CDR3 protein: CASSLGDRGGGYTF

J gene: TRBJ1-5
D gene: .
clone size: .
V gene: TRBV6-5
CDR3 DNA: TGTGCCAGCAGCCGACTAGGGAGCAATCAGCCCCAGCATTTT
CDR3 protein: CASSRLGSNQPQHF

J gene: TRBJ1-4
D gene: TRBD1
clone size: .
V gene: TRBV7-9
CDR3 DNA: TGTGCCAGCAGCTTAGGGGACAGGGTTAATGAAAAACTGTTTTTT
CDR3 protein: CASSLGDRVNEKLFF

J gene: TRBJ1-2
D gene: .
clone size: .
V gene: TRBV7-3
CDR3 DNA: TGTGCCAGCAGCCCTGGACAGTTCTATGGCTACACCTTC
CDR3 protein: CASSPGQFYGYTF

J gene: TRBJ1-2
D gene: TRBD1
clone size: .
V gene: TRBV2
CDR3 DNA: TGTGCCAGCAGTGCAGGGGGCGCGGACTATGGCTACACCTTC
CDR3 protein: CASSAGGADYGYTF

J gene: TRBJ1-2
D gene: .
clone size: .
V gene: TRBV29-1
CDR3 DNA: TGCAGCGTTTTAGAGCTTGGCTACACCTTC
CDR3 protein: CSVLELGYTF

J gene: TRBJ1-3
D gene: .
clone size: .
V gene: TRBV6-5
CDR3 DNA: TGTGCCAGCAGTACAAAAGGGGGTGGTGGAAACACCATATATTTT
CDR3 protein: CASSTKGGGGNTIYF

J gene: TRBJ2-2
D gene: TRBD1
clone size: .
V gene: TRBV7-6
CDR3 DNA: TGTGCCAGCAGCTTCCGGACAGGGGAGGATATCGGGGAGCTGTTTTTT
CDR3 protein: CASSFRTGEDIGELFF

J gene: TRBJ2-1
D gene: TRBD2
clone size: .
V gene: TRBV5-1
CDR3 DNA: TGCGCCAGCAGCAGCCCGCCCGGCAGCGGGGGGTCCTCCTCCTACAATGAGCAGTTCTTC
CDR3 protein: CASSSPPGSGGSSSYNEQFF

J gene: TRBJ1-1
D gene: .
clone size: .
V gene: TRBV18
CDR3 DNA: TGTGCCAGCTCACCAGCAAAAGGGACTTTGAACACTGAAGCTTTCTTT
CDR3 protein: CASSPAKGTLNTEAFF

J gene: TRBJ2-2
D gene: TRBD1
clone size: .
V gene: TRBV7-9
CDR3 DNA: TGTGCCAGCAGCTTAGCCGGGACAGGGGGGGCCGGGGAGCTGTTTTTT
CDR3 protein: CASSLAGTGGAGELFF

J gene: TRBJ2-7
D gene: .
clone size: .
V gene: TRBV5-1
CDR3 DNA: TGCGCCAGCAGCTTCTCGGACAACGCCTACGAGCAGTACTTC
CDR3 protein: CASSFSDNAYEQYF

J gene: TRBJ2-7
D gene: TRBD2
clone size: once
V gene: TRBV4-1
CDR3 DNA: TGCGCCAGCAGCCAGGCATGGACTAGCGGGGGGGCCGGGCAGTACTTC
CDR3 protein: CASSQAWTSGGAGQYF

J gene: TRBJ2-3
D gene: TRBD1
clone size: once
V gene: TRBV6-4
CDR3 DNA: TGTGCCAGCAGTGGGGGACAGGGCCCAGATACGCAGTATTTT
CDR3 protein: CASSGGQGPDTQYF

J gene: TRBJ2-3
D gene: TRBD1
clone size: .
V gene: TRBV28
CDR3 DNA: TGTGCCAGCAGTCTCCGGGGGGGGACAGGGGGCATTTCAGATACGCAGTATTTT
CDR3 protein: CASSLRGGTGGISDTQYF

J gene: TRBJ2-3
D gene: .
clone size: .
V gene: TRBV30
CDR3 DNA: TGTGCCTGGAATCCTAGAGCAGATACGCAGTATTTT
CDR3 protein: CAWNPRADTQYF

J gene: TRBJ1-1
D gene: .
clone size: .
V gene: TRBV6-2/TRBV6-3
CDR3 DNA: TGTGCCAGCAGTTACCCTGGGCCTCACACTGAAGCTTTCTTT
CDR3 protein: CASSYPGPHTEAFF

J gene: TRBJ2-1
D gene: .
clone size: few
V gene: TRBV11-3
CDR3 DNA: TGTGCCAGCAGCGCCGACCGCGTGGCGGGTGAGCAGTTCTTC
CDR3 protein: CASSADRVAGEQFF

J gene: TRBJ2-5
D gene: TRBD1
clone size: .
V gene: TRBV11-2
CDR3 DNA: TGTGCCAGCAGCCCGAGGACAGGGACAGAGACCCAGTACTTC
CDR3 protein: CASSPRTGTETQYF

J gene: TRBJ1-2
D gene: TRBD1
clone size: .
V gene: TRBV29-1
CDR3 DNA: TGCAGCGTTGAAGGGGACAGCGCGAGGGCCTATGGCTACACCTTC
CDR3 protein: CSVEGDSARAYGYTF

J gene: TRBJ2-7
D gene: .
clone size: .
V gene: TRBV4-1
CDR3 DNA: TGCGCCAGCAGCCAAGAAATAGGCAGGGGTTACGAGCAGTACTTC
CDR3 protein: CASSQEIGRGYEQYF

J gene: TRBJ1-1
D gene: TRBD1
clone size: .
V gene: TRBV19
CDR3 DNA: TGTGCCAGTAGTGTACCACAGGGGAGTGCTTTCTTT
CDR3 protein: CASSVPQGSAFF

J gene: TRBJ1-6
D gene: .
clone size: .
V gene: TRBV6-5
CDR3 DNA: TGTGCCAGCACCAAGAGGGGGACACCGCCTGGTCCCCTCCACTTT
CDR3 protein: CASTKRGTPPGPLHF

J gene: TRBJ2-1
D gene: .
clone size: .
V gene: TRBV25-1
CDR3 DNA: TGTGCCAGCAGGGGTAACGGGAATTACAATGAGCAGTTCTTC
CDR3 protein: CASRGNGNYNEQFF

J gene: TRBJ2-1
D gene: TRBD2
clone size: .
V gene: TRBV19
CDR3 DNA: TGTGCCAGTAGCCTCAGCGGGGGGGCCTACAATGAGCAGTTCTTC
CDR3 protein: CASSLSGGAYNEQFF

J gene: TRBJ1-2
D gene: TRBD1
clone size: .
V gene: TRBV5-8
CDR3 DNA: TGTGCCAGCAGCTCGTTCCGGGACAGGGGCTGGGATGGCTACACCTTC
CDR3 protein: CASSSFRDRGWDGYTF

J gene: TRBJ1-4
D gene: .
clone size: .
V gene: TRBV5-1
CDR3 DNA: TGCGCCAGCAGCCTGGAAAGGGGAACTAATGAAAAACTGTTTTTT
CDR3 protein: CASSLERGTNEKLFF

J gene: TRBJ2-7
D gene: TRBD1
clone size: .
V gene: TRBV10-3
CDR3 DNA: TGTGCCACCAACCCGGGACAGGGCCCCTACGAGCAGTACTTC
CDR3 protein: CATNPGQGPYEQYF

J gene: TRBJ2-1
D gene: TRBD1
clone size: .
V gene: TRBV7-6
CDR3 DNA: TGTGCCAGCAGCTTTGGGGCAGGACAGGGGATCAACAATGAGCAGTTCTTC
CDR3 protein: CASSFGAGQGINNEQFF

J gene: TRBJ2-5
D gene: .
clone size: once
V gene: TRBV4-2
CDR3 DNA: TGTGCCAGCAGCCAAGATGGGCAGCCAGAGACCCAGTACTTC
CDR3 protein: CASSQDGQPETQYF

J gene: TRBJ2-2
D gene: TRBD1
clone size: .
V gene: TRBV7-9
CDR3 DNA: TGTGCCAGCAGCCCGGGGGGACAGGGTGTGGCCGGGGAGCTGTTTTTT
CDR3 protein: CASSPGGQGVAGELFF

J gene: TRBJ2-5
D gene: .
clone size: .
V gene: TRBV6-1
CDR3 DNA: TGTGCCAGCAGTGAAGCGTTGGGGCCTCAAGAGACCCAGTACTTC
CDR3 protein: CASSEALGPQETQYF

J gene: TRBJ2-2
D gene: .
clone size: once
V gene: TRBV5-6
CDR3 DNA: TGTGCCAGCAGCTCTCCGGGACATGCGAACACCGGGGAGCTGTTTTTT
CDR3 protein: CASSSPGHANTGELFF

J gene: TRBJ1-1
D gene: .
clone size: .
V gene: TRBV7-9
CDR3 DNA: TGTGCCAGCAGCCAGCAGGGGCCGAACACTGAAGCTTTCTTT
CDR3 protein: CASSQQGPNTEAFF

J gene: TRBJ1-3
D gene: TRBD1
clone size: .
V gene: TRBV7-2
CDR3 DNA: TGTGCCAGCAGCTTAAGACAGGGGGCTGGAAACACCATATATTTT
CDR3 protein: CASSLRQGAGNTIYF

J gene: TRBJ1-2
D gene: .
clone size: .
V gene: TRBV24-1
CDR3 DNA: TGTGCCACCAGTGGGGGCAGCTATGGCTACACCTTC
CDR3 protein: CATSGGSYGYTF

J gene: TRBJ1-6
D gene: TRBD1
clone size: once
V gene: TRBV19
CDR3 DNA: TGTGCCAGTGCGGGACAGGGAAATTCACCCCTCCACTTT
CDR3 protein: CASAGQGNSPLHF

J gene: TRBJ2-1
D gene: TRBD2
clone size: .
V gene: TRBV9
CDR3 DNA: TGTGCCAGCACCGGCGGGGGGATCTACAATGAGCAGTTCTTC
CDR3 protein: CASTGGGIYNEQFF

J gene: TRBJ1-3
D gene: .
clone size: once
V gene: TRBV5-1
CDR3 DNA: TGCGCCAGCAGCCCCGAAGGCCAGACAGGTCTAGTGGGTGGAAACACCATATATTTT
CDR3 protein: CASSPEGQTGLVGGNTIYF